The 19 T cell receptor beta chains below come from one sample, sequenced in a study of vaccination and CD4 T cells after COVID-19. Their antigens remain unidentified. The Oncomine TCR Beta short-read assay sequenced DNA from cultured CD4+ T cells. TCRdb re-analysed the PCR reads in MiXCR, keeping a single row per CDR3 protein. The sample includes about 20,000 distinct CDR3 sequences, under 25% of them seen just once. Treatment: approximately nine-day PBMC culture with coronavirus spike peptide pools or control peptides (ViraFEST assay). The sample taken for sequencing was cultured CD4+ T cells from blood. Every receptor here comes from a human donor with COVID-19.

The chain couples TRBV6-2 or TRBV6-3 to TRBJ1-3; D not resolved. Germline V gene data show CDR1 as MNHEY and CDR2 as SVGEGT. CDR3 size: 16 residues. V lost 2 bases and J 4 bases, leaving 15 bases between the germline ends. CDR3 DNA: TGTGCCAGCAGTTACGAAGGGCCGGGGTTCGGAAACACCATATATTTT. It specifies CASSYEGPGFGNTIYF.

V is TRBV12-5 and J is TRBJ2-7; the D gene could be TRBD1 or TRBD2 (6 bases each). The germline V gene encodes CDR1 LGHNT and CDR2 FRNRAP. The CDR3 is 11 residues long. The ends were cut back, 4 bases at V and 8 bases at J, with 9 bases in the middle. The CDR3 region is CASGWGAQQYF. CDR3 bases: TGTGCTAGTGGTTGGGGGGCGCAGCAGTACTTC.

The gene calls are TRBV5-8 and TRBJ1-4, with D perhaps matching TRBD1 (6 bases). V lost 3 bases and J lost 8, with 17 bases in between. Germline loops: CDR1 SGHTS, CDR2 YDEGEE. The CDR3 contains 15 residues. CDR3 protein: CASSWTAIEGEKLFF. In nucleotides, the CDR3 is TGTGCCAGCAGCTGGACAGCCATAGAGGGGGAAAAACTGTTTTTT.

The rearrangement uses TRBV5-1 and TRBJ2-5, with D possibly TRBD1 on 6 matching bases. The CDR3 is made up of 15 amino acids. The V end was cut by 0 bases, the J end by 5 bases, with 14 bases between. Looked up from germline, CDR1 is SGHRS and CDR2 is YFSETQ. DNA of the CDR3: TGCGCCAGCAGCTTGGTCTTCGGCCAGGGGGAGACCCAGTACTTC. It specifies CASSLVFGQGETQYF.

The chain carries TRBV19 and TRBJ1-5; no definite D call. V was cut by 3 bases and J by 0 bases, with 6 bases left in between. Per the germline V gene, CDR1 is LNHDA and CDR2 is SQIVND (reference sequence). The CDR3 consists of 14 residues. CDR3 coding DNA: TGTGCCAGTAGTATCAAAGGTAGCAATCAGCCCCAGCATTTT. It is translated as CASSIKGSNQPQHF. Full variable domain (missing parts from reference TRBV19 and TRBJ1-5): DGGITQSPKYLFRKEGQNVTLSCEQNLNHDAMYWYRQDPGQGLRLIYYSQIVNDFQKGDIAEGYSVSREKKESFPLTVTSAQKNPTAFYLCASSIKGSNQPQHFGDGTRLSIL.

The V call is TRBV5-1, the J call TRBJ2-1; D assignment may be TRBD1 or TRBD2 (5 bases each). Looked up from germline, CDR1 is SGHRS and CDR2 is YFSETQ. Between the trimmed V and J ends, which lost 4 bases and 7 bases, there was a span of 21 bases. CDR3 size: 16 residues. The CDR3 DNA follows: TGCGCCAGCAGCCCCTACAGAGACAGACCGGGGAATGAGCAGTTCTTC. It yields the protein CASSPYRDRPGNEQFF.

The chain has TRBV2 and TRBJ1-1; D call uncertain. The germline V gene has CDR1 SNHLY and CDR2 FYNNEI. The V end lost 7 bases, the J end lost 4 bases, and 10 bases lay between the germline ends. The CDR3 runs to 12 residues. The CDR3 DNA follows: TGTGCCAGCATCTTTATAGGCACTGAAGCTTTCTTT. It is translated as CASIFIGTEAFF.

V gene TRBV11-2 combines with J gene TRBJ2-7, with a tentative D call TRBD1 (6 bases). The V end lost 5 bases, the J end lost 4 bases, and 18 bases lay between the germline ends. The CDR3 is made up of 15 amino acids. Germline V CDR1 and CDR2: SGHAT, FQNNGV. The CDR3 region is CASSLTTGTGYEQYF. The CDR3 DNA follows: TGTGCCAGCAGCCTAACCACAGGGACCGGGTACGAGCAGTACTTC.

This rearrangement joins TRBV29-1 to TRBJ2-2; tentatively, D is TRBD1 (6 bases). CDR3 length: 14 residues. The germline V and J ends were trimmed by 7 bases and 4 bases, with 16 bases remaining between them. From germline, CDR1 is SQVTM and CDR2 ANQGSEA. As DNA, the CDR3 is TGCAGCGCGGGAACAGGGATGTTCACCGGGGAGCTGTTTTTT. Translating it yields CSAGTGMFTGELFF.

The chain carries TRBV6-5 and TRBJ2-5; D unclear. The germline CDR1 and CDR2 sequences are MNHEY and SVGAGI. V lost 2 bases, J lost 5 bases, and 9 bases lay in between. This CDR3 spans 13 amino acids. CDR3 DNA sequence: TGTGCCAGCAGTTACGGTCGGTTGGAGACCCAGTACTTC. It translates to CASSYGRLETQYF.

The table lists this clonotype with a few counts. This chain links TRBV5-5 with TRBJ2-1; D uncertain. Germline CDR1 is SGHKS and CDR2 is YYEKEE (reference sequence). The CDR3 length is 16 residues. The V end was cut by 0 bases, the J end by 0 bases, with 10 bases between. CDR3 in DNA: TGTGCCAGCAGCTTGGTTTTACAGAGCTCCTACAATGAGCAGTTCTTC. Amino acids: CASSLVLQSSYNEQFF.

In its sample, this clonotype was seen a few times. The chain is built from TRBV11-3 and TRBJ1-1; weak D call: TRBD1 (6 bases). The ends were cut back, 4 bases at V and 4 bases at J, with 13 bases in the middle. The CDR3 runs 14 residues. Germline-derived CDR1 and CDR2 are SGHNT and YENEEA. The CDR3 nucleotides are TGTGCCAGCAGCTCAGGGGCCATGGGCACTGAAGCTTTCTTT. Its translation is CASSSGAMGTEAFF.

This clonotype has a handful of counts. This chain connects TRBV11-3 to TRBJ2-7, with D possibly called TRBD1 or TRBD2 (6 bases each). CDR3 length: 13 amino acids. The germline V gene has CDR1 SGHNT and CDR2 YENEEA. Trimming removed 4 bases at V and 6 bases at J, with 13 bases between. The CDR3 DNA follows: TGTGCCAGCAGCTGGGGGGCGGGTTTCGAGCAGTACTTC. Protein sequence: CASSWGAGFEQYF.

This chain connects TRBV15 to TRBJ2-5, with 7 bases aligning to TRBD2. The germline V gene has CDR1 LNHNV and CDR2 YYDKDF (reference sequence). The V gene end was trimmed by 0 bases and the J gene end by 1 base; junction bases not matched to a gene: 5. This CDR3 has 16 amino acids. The CDR3 sequence: CATSREGGGGQETQYF. The CDR3 nucleotides read TGTGCCACCAGCAGAGAGGGCGGCGGGGGCCAAGAGACCCAGTACTTC.

The rearrangement links TRBV9 to TRBJ2-3; D may be TRBD1 (5 bases). CDR1 is SGDLS, CDR2 YYNGEE, per germline. This CDR3 contains 16 residues. Trimming pared 0 bases from V and 5 bases from J, leaving 16 bases between. The CDR3 nucleotides are TGTGCCAGCAGCGTAGCTACCCAGGGTATGGAAGATACGCAGTATTTT. It is translated as CASSVATQGMEDTQYF.

About this clonotype: At one end, the junction sequence differs from germline, possibly due to a read error. The chain employs TRBV5-4 and TRBJ2-1, with 10 bases aligning to TRBD1. Germline lookup yields CDR1 SGHNT and CDR2 YYREEE (reference sequence). CDR3 size: 11 residues. The CDR3 is CASSLGDRGSF. CDR3 DNA: TGTGCCAGCAGCTTAGGGGACAGGGGCAGCTTC.

CDR3 coding DNA: TGTGCCACCAGTGCAGGGGCCCAGCGGGTGAATAATGAGCAGTTCTTC. This sequence encodes CATSAGAQRVNNEQFF. The chain has TRBV24-1 and TRBJ2-1; either TRBD1 or TRBD2 may supply D (6 bases each). The CDR3 loop spans 16 amino acids. The germline V gene encodes CDR1 KGHDR and CDR2 SFDVKD. Trimming took off 5 bases at V and 7 bases at J, with 20 bases between the two ends.

This chain links TRBV2 with TRBJ2-7, with D uncertain. Deletions cut 6 bases from V and 6 bases from J, with 15 bases between. CDR3 size: 13 residues. Per germline, CDR1 SNHLY and CDR2 FYNNEI. The DNA for the CDR3 is TGTGCCAGCAGGGACCAGTCCTTCTGCGAGCAGTACTTC. This gives the protein CASRDQSFCEQYF.

This clonotype was observed a few times. The rearrangement uses TRBV5-4 and TRBJ1-6, with 8 positions matching TRBD1. The germline V gene encodes CDR1 SGHNT and CDR2 YYREEE (reference sequence). CDR3 length: 16 residues. Trimming at V came to 3 bases and at J to 7 bases, leaving 9 bases not matched to a gene. The CDR3 DNA follows: TGTGCCAGCAGCTCGTTGGACAGGGAACCCAATTCACCCCTCCACTTT. Translating it yields CASSSLDREPNSPLHF.